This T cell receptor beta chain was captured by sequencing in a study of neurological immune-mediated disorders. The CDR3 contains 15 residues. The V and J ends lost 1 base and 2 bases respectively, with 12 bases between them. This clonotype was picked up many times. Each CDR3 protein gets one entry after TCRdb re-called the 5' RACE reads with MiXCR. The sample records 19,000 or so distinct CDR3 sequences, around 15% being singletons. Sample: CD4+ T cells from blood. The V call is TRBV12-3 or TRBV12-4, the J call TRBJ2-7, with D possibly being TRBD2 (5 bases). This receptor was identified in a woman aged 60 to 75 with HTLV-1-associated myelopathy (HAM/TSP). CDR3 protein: CASSLGLSGTYEQYF. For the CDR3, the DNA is TGTGCCAGCAGTTTAGGTCTCAGCGGAACCTACGAGCAGTACTTC.